This T cell receptor (beta chain) was identified in a study of cytomegalovirus exposure and HLA in healthy donors. Study at large: Earlier findings included roughly 100 million unique TCR beta sequences obtained from about 170 million T cells. Study-wide points: Equally common other TCR beta chains were less clonally expanded than HLA-associated ones, a later analysis found.

Germline loops: CDR1 SGHRS, CDR2 YFSETQ. The CDR3 runs to 13 residues. The V and J ends lost 5 bases and 5 bases, in that order; junction bases with no gene match: 6. Concerning this clone itself: Its antigen is unknown.

Primers included in the PCR were 60 Vbeta and 13 Jbeta primers. Data came from immunoSEQ multiplex PCR; TCRdb stores just in-frame clones and leaves some out. The repertoire holds roughly 160,000 clones, with approximately 80% as singletons. Sequenced material: PBMCs. This TCR came from a man aged 18 to 29 in good health and CMV-seropositive. The rearrangement links TRBV5-1 to TRBJ2-5, with 7 bases that match TRBD1. The CDR3 bases are TGCGCCAGCAGTTTTAGGACAGGCGAGACCCAGTACTTC. Translation: CASSFRTGETQYF. The full variable domain, in which reference TRBV5-1 and TRBJ2-5 provide the parts outside the CDR3, is KAGVTQTPRYLIKTRGQQVTLSCSPISGHRSVSWYQQTPGQGLQFLFEYFSETQRNKGNFPGRFSGRQFSNSRSEMNVSTLELGDSALYLCASSFRTGETQYFGPGTRLLVL.